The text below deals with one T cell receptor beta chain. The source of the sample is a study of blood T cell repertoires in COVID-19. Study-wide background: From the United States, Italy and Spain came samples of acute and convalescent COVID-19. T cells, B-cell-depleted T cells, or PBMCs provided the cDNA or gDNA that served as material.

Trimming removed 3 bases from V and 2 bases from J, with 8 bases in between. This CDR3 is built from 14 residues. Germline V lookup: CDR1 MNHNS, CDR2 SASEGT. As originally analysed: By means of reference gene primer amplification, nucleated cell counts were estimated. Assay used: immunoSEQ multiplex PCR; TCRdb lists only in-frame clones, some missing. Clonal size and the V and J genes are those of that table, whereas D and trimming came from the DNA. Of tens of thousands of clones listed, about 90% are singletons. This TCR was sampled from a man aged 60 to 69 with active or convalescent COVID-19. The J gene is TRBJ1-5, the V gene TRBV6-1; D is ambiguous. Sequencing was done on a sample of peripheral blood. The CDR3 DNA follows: TGTGCCAGCAGTGATAGAGGGCGCAATCAGCCCCAGCATTTT. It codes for CASSDRGRNQPQHF.